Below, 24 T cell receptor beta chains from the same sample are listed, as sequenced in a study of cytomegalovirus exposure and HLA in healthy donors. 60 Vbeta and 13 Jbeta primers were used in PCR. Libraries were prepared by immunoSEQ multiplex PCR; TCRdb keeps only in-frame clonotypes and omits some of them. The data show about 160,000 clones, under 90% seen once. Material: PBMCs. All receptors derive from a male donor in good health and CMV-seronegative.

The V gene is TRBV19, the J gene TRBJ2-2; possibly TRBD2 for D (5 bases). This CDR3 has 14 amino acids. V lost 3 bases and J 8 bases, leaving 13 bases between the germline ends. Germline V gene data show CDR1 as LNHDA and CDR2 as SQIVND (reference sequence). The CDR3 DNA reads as TGTGCCAGTAGTATGGCGGCCGGCGGGGGGGAGCTGTTTTTT. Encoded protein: CASSMAAGGGELFF.

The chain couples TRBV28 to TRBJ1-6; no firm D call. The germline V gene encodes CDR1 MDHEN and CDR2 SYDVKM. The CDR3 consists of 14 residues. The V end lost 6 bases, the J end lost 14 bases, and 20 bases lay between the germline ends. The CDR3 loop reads CASREGAQGMSLHF. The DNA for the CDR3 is TGTGCCAGCAGGGAGGGAGCTCAAGGAATGTCCCTCCACTTT. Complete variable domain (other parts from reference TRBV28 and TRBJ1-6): DVKVTQSSRYLVKRTGEKVFLECVQDMDHENMFWYRQDPGLGLRLIYFSYDVKMKEKGDIPEGYSVSREKKERFSLILESASTNQTSMYLCASREGAQGMSLHFGNGTRLTVT.

The CDR3: CASSPTRSSYEQYF. CDR3 nucleotides: TGTGCCAGCAGCCCAACTAGGAGCTCCTACGAGCAGTACTTC. V gene TRBV7-3 combines with J gene TRBJ2-7; TRBD2 might be the D (5 bases). Trimming shortened V by 5 bases and J by 0 bases, and 11 bases separated the two germline ends. Germline CDR1 and CDR2: SGHTA and FQGTGA. This CDR3 region has 14 residues.

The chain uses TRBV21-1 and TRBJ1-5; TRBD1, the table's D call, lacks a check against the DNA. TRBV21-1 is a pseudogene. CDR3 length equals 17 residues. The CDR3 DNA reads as TGTGCCAGCAGCAAAAAGGGGCAGAGGATGGGGAATCAGCCCCAGCATTTT. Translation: CASSKKGQRMGNQPQHF.

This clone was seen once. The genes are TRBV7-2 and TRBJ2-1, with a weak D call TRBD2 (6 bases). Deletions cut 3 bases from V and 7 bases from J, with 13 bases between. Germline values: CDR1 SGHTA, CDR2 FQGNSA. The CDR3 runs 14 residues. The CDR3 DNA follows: TGTGCCAGCAGCTTGGGACTGGAGGGGAATGAGCAGTTCTTC. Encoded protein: CASSLGLEGNEQFF.

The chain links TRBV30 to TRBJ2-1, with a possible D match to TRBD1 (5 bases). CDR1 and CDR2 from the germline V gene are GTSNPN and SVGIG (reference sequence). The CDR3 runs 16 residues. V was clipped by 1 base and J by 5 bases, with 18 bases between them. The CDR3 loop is CAWSELGLGGHNEQFF. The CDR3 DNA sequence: TGTGCCTGGAGTGAACTGGGGCTAGGTGGTCACAATGAGCAGTTCTTC.

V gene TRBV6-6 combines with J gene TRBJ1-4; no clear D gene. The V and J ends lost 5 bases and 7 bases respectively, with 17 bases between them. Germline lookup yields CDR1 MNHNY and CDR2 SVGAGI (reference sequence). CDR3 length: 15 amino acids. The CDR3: CASSRPVESGEKLFF. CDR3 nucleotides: TGTGCCAGCAGTCGACCGGTGGAGAGCGGTGAAAAACTGTTTTTT.

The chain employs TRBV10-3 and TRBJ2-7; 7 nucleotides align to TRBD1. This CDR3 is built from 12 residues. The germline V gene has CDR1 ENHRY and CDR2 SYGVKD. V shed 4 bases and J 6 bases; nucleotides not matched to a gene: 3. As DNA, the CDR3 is TGTGCCATCAGTGGGCCAGGGGGCGAGCAGTACTTC. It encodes CAISGPGGEQYF.

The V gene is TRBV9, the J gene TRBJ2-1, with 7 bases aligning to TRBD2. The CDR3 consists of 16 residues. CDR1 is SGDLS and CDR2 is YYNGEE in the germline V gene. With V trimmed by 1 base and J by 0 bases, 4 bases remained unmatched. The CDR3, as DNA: TGTGCCAGCAGCGTATCTAGCGGAACCTCCTACAATGAGCAGTTCTTC. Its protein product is CASSVSSGTSYNEQFF.

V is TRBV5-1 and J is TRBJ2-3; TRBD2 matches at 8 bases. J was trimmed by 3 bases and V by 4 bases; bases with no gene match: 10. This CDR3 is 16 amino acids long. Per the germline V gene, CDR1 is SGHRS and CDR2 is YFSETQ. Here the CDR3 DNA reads TGCGCCAGCAGCCCGGGAAGCGGGAGTAGGACAGATACGCAGTATTTT. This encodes CASSPGSGSRTDTQYF. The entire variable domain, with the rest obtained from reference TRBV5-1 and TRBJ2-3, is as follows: KAGVTQTPRYLIKTRGQQVTLSCSPISGHRSVSWYQQTPGQGLQFLFEYFSETQRNKGNFPGRFSGRQFSNSRSEMNVSTLELGDSALYLCASSPGSGSRTDTQYFGPGTRLTVL.

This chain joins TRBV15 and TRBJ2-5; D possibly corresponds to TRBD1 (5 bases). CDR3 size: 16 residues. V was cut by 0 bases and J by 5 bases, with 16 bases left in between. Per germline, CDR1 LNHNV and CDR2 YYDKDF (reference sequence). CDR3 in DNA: TGTGCCACCAGCAGAGATTTGGAAGGGGCCGGGGAGACCCAGTACTTC. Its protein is CATSRDLEGAGETQYF. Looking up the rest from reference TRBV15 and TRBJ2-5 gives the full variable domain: DAMVIQNPRYQVTQFGKPVTLSCSQTLNHNVMYWYQQKSSQAPKLLFHYYDKDFNNEADTPDNFQSRRPNTSFCFLDIRSPGLGDTAMYLCATSRDLEGAGETQYFGPGTRLLVL.

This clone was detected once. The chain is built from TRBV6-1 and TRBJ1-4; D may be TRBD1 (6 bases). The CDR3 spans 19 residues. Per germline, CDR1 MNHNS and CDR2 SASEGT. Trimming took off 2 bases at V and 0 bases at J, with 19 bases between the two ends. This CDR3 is CASSETRLGQTATNEKLFF. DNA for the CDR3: TGTGCCAGCAGTGAAACCCGACTCGGACAGACAGCAACTAATGAAAAACTGTTTTTT.

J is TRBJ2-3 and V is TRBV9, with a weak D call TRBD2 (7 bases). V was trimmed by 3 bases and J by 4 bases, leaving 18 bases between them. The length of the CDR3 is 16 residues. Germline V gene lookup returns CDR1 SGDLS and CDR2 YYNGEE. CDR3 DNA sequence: TGTGCCAGCAGCGCAGCAGGGCGGGGGCTGGCAGATACGCAGTATTTT. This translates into CASSAAGRGLADTQYF.

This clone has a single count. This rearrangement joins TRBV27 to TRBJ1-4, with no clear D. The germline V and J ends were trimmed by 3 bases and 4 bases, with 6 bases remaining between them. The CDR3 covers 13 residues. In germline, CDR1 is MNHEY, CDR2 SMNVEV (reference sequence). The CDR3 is CASSFGLNEKLFF. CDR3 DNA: TGTGCCAGCAGTTTTGGGCTTAATGAAAAACTGTTTTTT.

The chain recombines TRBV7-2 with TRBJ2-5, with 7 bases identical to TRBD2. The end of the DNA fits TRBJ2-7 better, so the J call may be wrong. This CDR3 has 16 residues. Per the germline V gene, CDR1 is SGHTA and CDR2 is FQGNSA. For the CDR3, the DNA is TGTGCCAGCAGCTTAAGTGGCGGCGGGGGAACCTACGAGCAGTACTTC. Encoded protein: CASSLSGGGGTYEQYF.

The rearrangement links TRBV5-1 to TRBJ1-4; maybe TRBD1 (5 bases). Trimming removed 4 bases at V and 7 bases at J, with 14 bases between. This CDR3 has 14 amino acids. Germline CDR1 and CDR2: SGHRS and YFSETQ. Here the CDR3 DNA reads TGCGCCAGCAGCCTCCGGACGGGGGTTGAAAAACTGTTTTTT. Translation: CASSLRTGVEKLFF.

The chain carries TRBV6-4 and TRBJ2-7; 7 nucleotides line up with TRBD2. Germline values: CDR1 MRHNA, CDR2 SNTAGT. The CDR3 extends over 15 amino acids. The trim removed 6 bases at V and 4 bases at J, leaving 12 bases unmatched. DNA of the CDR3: TGTGCCAGCAGACCGTTACCTAGCGGTGAATACGAGCAGTACTTC. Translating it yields CASRPLPSGEYEQYF.

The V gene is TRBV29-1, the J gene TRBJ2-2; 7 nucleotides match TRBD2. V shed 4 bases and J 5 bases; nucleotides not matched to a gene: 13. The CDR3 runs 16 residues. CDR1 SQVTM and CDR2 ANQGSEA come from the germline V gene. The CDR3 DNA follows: TGCAGCGTTGGCCAATTTGGGCTAGCGGATACCGGGGAGCTGTTTTTT. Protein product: CSVGQFGLADTGELFF.

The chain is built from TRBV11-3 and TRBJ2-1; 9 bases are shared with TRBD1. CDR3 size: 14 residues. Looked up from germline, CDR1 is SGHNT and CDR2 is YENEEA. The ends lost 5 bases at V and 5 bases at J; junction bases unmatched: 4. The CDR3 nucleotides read TGTGCCAGCAGCCGAAGGGACAGGGACAATGAGCAGTTCTTC. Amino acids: CASSRRDRDNEQFF.

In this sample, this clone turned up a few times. In DNA form, the CDR3 reads TGTGCCAGCAGCCTGGACAGGGGGGATAATACGCAGTATTTT. Translating gives CASSLDRGDNTQYF. The rearrangement joins TRBV7-2 to TRBJ2-3; 10 bases align to TRBD1. This CDR3 spans 14 amino acids. The germline CDR1 and CDR2 sequences are SGHTA and FQGNSA. J lost 7 bases, V lost 5 bases, and 6 bases had no gene match. The variable domain in full, completed from reference TRBV7-2 and TRBJ2-3, reads GAGVSQSPSNKVTEKGKDVELRCDPISGHTALYWYRQSLGQGLEFLIYFQGNSAPDKSGLPSDRFSAERTGGSVSTLTIQRTQQEDSAVYLCASSLDRGDNTQYFGPGTRLTVL.

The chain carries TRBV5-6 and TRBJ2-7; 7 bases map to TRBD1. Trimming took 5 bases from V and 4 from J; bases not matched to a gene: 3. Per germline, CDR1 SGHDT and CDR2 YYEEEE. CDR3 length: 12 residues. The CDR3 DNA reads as TGTGCCAGCAGTTCGACAGGGTACGAGCAGTACTTC. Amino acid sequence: CASSSTGYEQYF.

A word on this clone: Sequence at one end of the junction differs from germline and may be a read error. The CDR3 DNA reads as TGTTCCAGCAGCTTAGGGGCAGACTACTACGAGCAGTACTTC. Translating it yields CSSSLGADYYEQYF. This rearrangement joins TRBV7-9 to TRBJ2-7; D assignment may be TRBD1 or TRBD2 (5 bases each). There are 14 residues in the CDR3. Germline lookup yields CDR1 SEHNR and CDR2 FQNEAQ (reference sequence).

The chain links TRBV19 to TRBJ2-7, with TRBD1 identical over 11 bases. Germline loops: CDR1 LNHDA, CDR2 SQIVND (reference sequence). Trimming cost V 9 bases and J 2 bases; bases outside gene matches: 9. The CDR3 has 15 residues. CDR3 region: CASRDRGKSAYEQYF. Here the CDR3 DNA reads TGTGCCAGCCGGGACAGGGGGAAGTCGGCCTACGAGCAGTACTTC.

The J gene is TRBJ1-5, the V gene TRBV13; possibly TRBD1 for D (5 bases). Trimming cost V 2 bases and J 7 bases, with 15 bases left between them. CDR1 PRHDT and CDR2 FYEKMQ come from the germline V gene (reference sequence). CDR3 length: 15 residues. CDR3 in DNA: TGTGCCAGCAGCTTATTCTCCAGACAGCCCCAGCCCCAGCATTTT. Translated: CASSLFSRQPQPQHF.